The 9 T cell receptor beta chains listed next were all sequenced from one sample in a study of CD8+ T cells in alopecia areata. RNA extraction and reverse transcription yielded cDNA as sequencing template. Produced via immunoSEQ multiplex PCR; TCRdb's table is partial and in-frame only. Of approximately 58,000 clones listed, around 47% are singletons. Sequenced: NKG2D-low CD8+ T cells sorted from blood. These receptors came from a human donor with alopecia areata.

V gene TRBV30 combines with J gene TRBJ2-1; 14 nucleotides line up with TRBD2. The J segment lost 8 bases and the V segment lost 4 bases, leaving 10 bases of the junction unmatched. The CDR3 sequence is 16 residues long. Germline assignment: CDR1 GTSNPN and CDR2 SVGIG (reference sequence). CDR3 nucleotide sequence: TGTGCCTGGACTAGACTAGCGGGAGGGCCAGTAGATGAGCAGTTCTTC. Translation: CAWTRLAGGPVDEQFF.

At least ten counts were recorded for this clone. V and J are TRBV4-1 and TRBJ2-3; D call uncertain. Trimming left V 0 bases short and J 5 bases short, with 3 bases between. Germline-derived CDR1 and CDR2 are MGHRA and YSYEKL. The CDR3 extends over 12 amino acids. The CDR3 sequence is CASSQDKDTQYF. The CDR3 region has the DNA TGCGCCAGCAGCCAAGATAAAGATACGCAGTATTTT.

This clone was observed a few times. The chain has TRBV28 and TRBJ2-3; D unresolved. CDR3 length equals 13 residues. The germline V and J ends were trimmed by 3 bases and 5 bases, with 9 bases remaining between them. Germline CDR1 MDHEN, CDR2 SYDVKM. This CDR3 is CASSFGGEDTQYF. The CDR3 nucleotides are TGTGCCAGCAGTTTCGGTGGGGAAGATACGCAGTATTTT.

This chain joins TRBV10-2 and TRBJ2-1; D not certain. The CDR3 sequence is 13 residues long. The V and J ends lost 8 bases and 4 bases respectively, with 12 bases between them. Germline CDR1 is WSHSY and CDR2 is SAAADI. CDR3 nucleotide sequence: TGCGCCAGCCTGCGGCTAGATTACAATGAGCAGTTCTTC. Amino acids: CASLRLDYNEQFF.

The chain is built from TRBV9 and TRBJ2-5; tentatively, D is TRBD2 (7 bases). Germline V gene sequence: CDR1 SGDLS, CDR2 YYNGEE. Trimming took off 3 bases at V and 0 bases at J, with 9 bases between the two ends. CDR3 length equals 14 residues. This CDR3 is CASSERDNQETQYF. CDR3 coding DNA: TGTGCCAGCAGCGAGCGGGACAACCAAGAGACCCAGTACTTC.

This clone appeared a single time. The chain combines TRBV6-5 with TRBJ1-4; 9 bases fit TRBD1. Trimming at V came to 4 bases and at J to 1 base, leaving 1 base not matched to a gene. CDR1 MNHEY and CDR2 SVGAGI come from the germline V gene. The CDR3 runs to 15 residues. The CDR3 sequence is CASSSGQGTNEKLFF. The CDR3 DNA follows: TGTGCCAGCAGTTCGGGACAGGGAACTAATGAAAAACTGTTTTTT.

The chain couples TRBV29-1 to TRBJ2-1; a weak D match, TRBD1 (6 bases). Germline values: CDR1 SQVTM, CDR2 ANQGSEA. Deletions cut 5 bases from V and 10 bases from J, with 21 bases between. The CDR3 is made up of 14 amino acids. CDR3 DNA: TGCAGCGTTACTTCCACGGGACACCCTTGGGAGCAGTTCTTC. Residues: CSVTSTGHPWEQFF.

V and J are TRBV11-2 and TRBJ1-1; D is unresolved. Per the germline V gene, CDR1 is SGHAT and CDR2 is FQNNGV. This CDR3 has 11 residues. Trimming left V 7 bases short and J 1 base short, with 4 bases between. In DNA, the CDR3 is TGTGCCAGCACCGAGAACACTGAAGCTTTCTTT. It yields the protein CASTENTEAFF.

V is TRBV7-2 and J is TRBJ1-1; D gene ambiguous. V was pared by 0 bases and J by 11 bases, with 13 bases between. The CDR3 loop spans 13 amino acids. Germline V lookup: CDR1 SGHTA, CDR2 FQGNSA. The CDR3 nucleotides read TGTGCCAGCAGCTTAGCCCCGGCCGGGTGGGCTTTCTTT. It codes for CASSLAPAGWAFF.